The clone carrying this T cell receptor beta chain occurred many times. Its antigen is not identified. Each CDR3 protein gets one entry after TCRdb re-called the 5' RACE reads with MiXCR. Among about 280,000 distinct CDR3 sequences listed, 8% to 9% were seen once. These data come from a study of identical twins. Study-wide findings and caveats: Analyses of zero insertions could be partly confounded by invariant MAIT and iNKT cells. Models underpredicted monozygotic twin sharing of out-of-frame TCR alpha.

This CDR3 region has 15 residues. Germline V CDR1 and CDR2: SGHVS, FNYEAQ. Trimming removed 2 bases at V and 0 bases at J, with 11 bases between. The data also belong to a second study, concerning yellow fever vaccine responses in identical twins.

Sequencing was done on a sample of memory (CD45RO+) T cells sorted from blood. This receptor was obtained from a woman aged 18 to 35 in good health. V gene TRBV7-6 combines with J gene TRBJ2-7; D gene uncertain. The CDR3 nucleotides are TGTGCCAGCAGCTTATGGGATCAACCCTCCTACGAGCAGTACTTC. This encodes CASSLWDQPSYEQYF.